These T cell receptor beta chains were read from a single sample in a study of cytotoxic CD8 clonotypes in ibrutinib-treated CLL. This table comes from immunoSEQ multiplex PCR, and its TCRdb copy is limited to in-frame clones, with some not included. The sample lists roughly 29,000 clones, 45% to 60% occurring once. The specimen was PBMCs, collected before ibrutinib treatment. Every receptor here comes from a human donor with chronic lymphocytic leukemia. Both conserved end residues are part of each CDR3. A D gene is named only where the DNA matches it firmly. Expanded clones get a size class; other rows say once, few or many, or leave the size out.

j_call clone_size v_call d_call cdr3_nt cdr3_aa
TRBJ2-5 few TRBV6-5 NA TGTGCCAGCTCTGGCAGCATGGAGACCCAGTACTTC CASSGSMETQYF
TRBJ2-5 NA TRBV20-1 NA TGCAGTGCTAGAGGTTTGGAGACCCAGTACTTC CSARGLETQYF
TRBJ2-1 NA TRBV2 NA TGTGCCAGCAGTACCGGGACAACGAATGAGCAGTTCTTC CASSTGTTNEQFF
TRBJ1-5 NA TRBV11-2 NA TGTGCCAGCAGCTTAGGTCATGGCCCCAATCAGCCCCAGCATTTT CASSLGHGPNQPQHF
TRBJ2-3 NA TRBV10-1 NA TGCGCCAGCAGTGAGACGAGGGCCAGGGGCACAGATACGCAGTATTTT CASSETRARGTDTQYF
TRBJ2-2 NA TRBV6-5 TRBD2 TGTGCCAGCAGAGGACTAGCGGGAGATGGGGAGCTGTTTTTT CASRGLAGDGELFF
TRBJ2-3 NA TRBV18 NA TGTGCCAGCTCACCAAATTCGGATACGCAGTATTTT CASSPNSDTQYF
TRBJ2-5 NA TRBV7-9 TRBD2 TGTGCCAGCAGCTTAAGGCGGGAGATAAGGGAGACCCAGTACTTC CASSLRREIRETQYF
TRBJ2-5 NA TRBV11-2 NA TGTGCCAGCAGCTTAGTATTGAGCGGACAAGAGACCCAGTACTTC CASSLVLSGQETQYF
TRBJ1-1 NA TRBV7-8 NA TGTGCCAGCAGCTTAGCCTTAGGGGGGACTGAAGCTTTCTTT CASSLALGGTEAFF
TRBJ2-1 NA TRBV10-3 TRBD2 TGTGCCATCAGACCATCCGGCACTAGCGGCCATGAGCAGTTCTTC CAIRPSGTSGHEQFF
TRBJ2-1 NA TRBV27 TRBD1 TGTGCCAGCAGTCCTTCCCACAGGGGGCTGTGGTCCTCTGAGCAGTTCTTC CASSPSHRGLWSSEQFF
TRBJ1-4 few TRBV6-1 NA TGTGCCAGCAGTGAACAGGGTGGGGAAAAACTGTTTTTT CASSEQGGEKLFF
TRBJ2-3 few TRBV7-9 NA TGTGCCAGCAGCTTAGGGGATACGACCACAGATACGCAGTATTTT CASSLGDTTTDTQYF
TRBJ1-6 NA TRBV9 NA TGTGCCAGCAGCGTAGAGGGGGGCAATTCACCCCTCCACTTT CASSVEGGNSPLHF
TRBJ2-3 few TRBV27 TRBD2 TGTGCCAGCAGTTTATTGGGACTAGCGGCGGACACAGATACGCAGTATTTT CASSLLGLAADTDTQYF
TRBJ1-4 NA TRBV6-5 NA TGTGCCAGCAGTTACGCGGCAGCGGGGAATGAAAAACTGTTTTTT CASSYAAAGNEKLFF
TRBJ1-1 NA TRBV27 NA TGTGCCAGCAGTTTAAGGGGTGGCGGTTTAGGGATGAACACTGAAGCTTTCTTT CASSLRGGGLGMNTEAFF
TRBJ2-7 few TRBV19 NA TGTGCCAGTAGTATAAGTGGGGGGCAGACCTACGAGCAGTACTTC CASSISGGQTYEQYF
TRBJ2-7 NA TRBV7-3 NA TGTGCCAGCAGCTTAATGGGAACCTACGAGCAGTACTTC CASSLMGTYEQYF
TRBJ2-7 NA TRBV18 TRBD2 TGTGCCAGCTCACCCCGACTAGCGGGGGGGCCACACGAGCAGTACTTC CASSPRLAGGPHEQYF
TRBJ2-1 few TRBV10-3 NA TGTGCCATCAGTGACCCTCTAGCGACTGGTGAGCAGTTCTTC CAISDPLATGEQFF
TRBJ1-1 NA TRBV6-1 NA TGTGCCAGCACAGTCCGACCCGACTCGAACACTGAAGCTTTCTTT CASTVRPDSNTEAFF
TRBJ2-3 few TRBV4-1 TRBD2 TGCGCCAGCAGCCGGATAACGACTAGCGGGGGAACGACAGATACGCAGTATTTT CASSRITTSGGTTDTQYF
TRBJ1-1 NA TRBV2 NA TGTGCCAGCAGTGAAAATTGGAGCACTGAAGCTTTCTTT CASSENWSTEAFF
TRBJ1-1 NA TRBV9 NA TGTGCCACCTACGCCTTGAAGGGAAGACACACTGAAGCTTTCTTT CATYALKGRHTEAFF
TRBJ2-5 NA TRBV7-2 NA TGTGCCAGCAGCCCGACTCCTGGGGGCTCCCAAGAGACCCAGTACTTC CASSPTPGGSQETQYF
TRBJ2-5 NA TRBV13 NA TGTGCCAGCAGCTTAGGCTTGCTTTCCCCAGGGCAAGAGACCCAGTACTTC CASSLGLLSPGQETQYF
TRBJ2-2 once TRBV23-1 NA TGCGCCAGCAGTCAATCTATCCGGCTTACTGGTGTCGGGGAGCTGTTTTTT CASSQSIRLTGVGELFF
TRBJ2-1 NA TRBV7-8 NA TGTGCCAGCAGCTTAGGCACATACAATGAGCAGTTCTTC CASSLGTYNEQFF
TRBJ1-5 NA TRBV4-1 TRBD1 TGCGCCAGCAGCCAAGGACAGGGCCTCAATCAGCCCCAGCATTTT CASSQGQGLNQPQHF
TRBJ2-7 NA TRBV11-2 TRBD1 TGTGCCAGCAGCTCCGGACAGGGGAAATACGAGCAGTACTTC CASSSGQGKYEQYF
TRBJ2-3 few TRBV19 TRBD2 TGTGCCAGTTCTAGCGGGGGCACAGATACGCAGTATTTT CASSSGGTDTQYF
TRBJ2-3 NA TRBV7-5 NA TGTGCCAGAAGCCTGGGAAAGAAATCCCCCCTCGGCACAGATACGCAGTATTTT CARSLGKKSPLGTDTQYF
TRBJ2-7 NA TRBV15 TRBD1 TGTGCCACCAGACCGAGACAGGGGGCTTTCGAGCAGTACTTC CATRPRQGAFEQYF
TRBJ1-1 NA TRBV9 NA TGTGCCAGCAGCGTATCAGGGGTGAACATGAACACTGAAGCTTTCTTT CASSVSGVNMNTEAFF
TRBJ2-1 NA TRBV6-5 NA TGTGCCAGCATTGCACAGGGAAGTTACAATGAGCAGTTCTTC CASIAQGSYNEQFF
TRBJ2-2 NA TRBV28 NA TGTGCCAGCAGTTTCCAATCGGGGGGCGGCGGGGAGCTGTTTTTT CASSFQSGGGGELFF
TRBJ2-2 NA TRBV16 NA TGTGCCAGCAGCGAGGGGTTGGCCGGGGAGCTGTTTTTT CASSEGLAGELFF
TRBJ2-7 few TRBV5-1 NA TGCGCCAGCAGCTGGAAGGACACGACCTACGAGCAGTACTTC CASSWKDTTYEQYF
TRBJ2-3 NA TRBV7-9 NA TGTGCCAGCAGCTTAACGGGAGATACGCAGTATTTT CASSLTGDTQYF
TRBJ1-4 NA TRBV27 NA TGTGCCAGCAGTAAGGGGACGGGGGCACCTAATGAAAAACTGTTTTTT CASSKGTGAPNEKLFF
TRBJ2-1 NA TRBV19 TRBD2 TGTGCCAGTAGCCCATGTCCGGGACTAGCGGGAGTCTGTGAGCAGTTCTTC CASSPCPGLAGVCEQFF
TRBJ1-6 NA TRBV7-2 NA TGTGCCAGCAGCTTAGCGCCAGGGGCGACCTATAATTCACCCCTCCACTTT CASSLAPGATYNSPLHF
TRBJ1-5 NA TRBV6-5 NA TGTGCCAGCAGTTACTCTTCCGATTTGCAGCCCCAGCATTTT CASSYSSDLQPQHF
TRBJ1-2 few TRBV6-6 NA TGTGCCAGCGTTGACCCCGCGACCTATGGCTACACCTTC CASVDPATYGYTF
TRBJ2-5 NA TRBV7-8 TRBD2 TGTGCCAGCAGCCATCGACTAGCGGGAGGCTTCCGCCAAGAGACCCAGTACTTC CASSHRLAGGFRQETQYF
TRBJ2-7 NA TRBV4-3 TRBD2 TGCGCCAGCAGCCAGGCTAGGACTAGCGGGAGCTGGGGAGGCGAGCAGTACTTC CASSQARTSGSWGGEQYF
TRBJ1-1 NA TRBV7-9 TRBD1 TGTGCCAGCAGCCTTACAGGGGGTAACACTGAAGCTTTCTTT CASSLTGGNTEAFF
TRBJ1-2 NA TRBV7-8 NA TGTGCCAGCAGCCCCCGGACGGTTATAAGTACTAACTATGGCTACACCTTC CASSPRTVISTNYGYTF
TRBJ1-1 NA TRBV7-3 NA TGTGCCAGCAGCTTAGGCCCCGGGGCCATGAACACTGAAGCTTTCTTT CASSLGPGAMNTEAFF
TRBJ1-3 NA TRBV25-1 TRBD1 TGTGCCAGCAGTCGACAGGGGGCGCGCGGAAACACCATATATTTT CASSRQGARGNTIYF
TRBJ2-2 NA TRBV5-6 NA TGTGCCAGCAGCTTTCCCCAGGGGACATACACCGGGGAGCTGTTTTTT CASSFPQGTYTGELFF
TRBJ1-2 NA TRBV9 NA TGTGCCAGCAGCGGATTTTCAGCAACTAACTATGGCTACACCTTC CASSGFSATNYGYTF
TRBJ1-5 NA TRBV6-5 TRBD1 TGTGCCAGCAGTGAACACAGGGGGCTAGAGCCCCAGCATTTT CASSEHRGLEPQHF
TRBJ2-3 NA TRBV7-2 TRBD2 TGTGCCAGCAGCTTAGTAGCGGGAGATACGCAGTATTTT CASSLVAGDTQYF
TRBJ2-7 NA TRBV5-1 NA TGCGCCAGCAGCTTGAGGCAGAGCTCCTACGAGCAGTACTTC CASSLRQSSYEQYF